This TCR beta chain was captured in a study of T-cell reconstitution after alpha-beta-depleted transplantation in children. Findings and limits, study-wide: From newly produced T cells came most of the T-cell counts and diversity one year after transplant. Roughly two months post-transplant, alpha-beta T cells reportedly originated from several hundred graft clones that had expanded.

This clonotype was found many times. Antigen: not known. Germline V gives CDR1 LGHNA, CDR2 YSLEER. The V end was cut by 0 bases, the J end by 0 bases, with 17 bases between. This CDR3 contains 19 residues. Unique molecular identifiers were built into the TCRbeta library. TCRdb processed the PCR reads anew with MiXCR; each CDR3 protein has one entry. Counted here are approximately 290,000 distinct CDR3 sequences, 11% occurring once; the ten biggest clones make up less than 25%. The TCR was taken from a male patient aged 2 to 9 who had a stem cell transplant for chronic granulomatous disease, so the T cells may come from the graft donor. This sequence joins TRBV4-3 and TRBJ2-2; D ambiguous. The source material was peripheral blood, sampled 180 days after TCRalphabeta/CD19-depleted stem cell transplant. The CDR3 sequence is CASSQDQARSFANTGELFF. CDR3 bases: TGCGCCAGCAGCCAAGATCAAGCTAGATCATTCGCGAACACCGGGGAGCTGTTTTTT.